The clone carrying this T cell receptor beta chain has just one count. The source of the sample is a study of shared clonotypes between healthy human individuals. Clones were read by immunoSEQ multiplex PCR, and TCRdb kept only the in-frame ones, dropping some. Found here are 1,500,000 or so clones, approximately 98.5% of them singletons; the top ten hold roughly 0.35%. This sequence was found in a man aged 30-40 years in good health. Sequencing was done on a sample of naive CD4+ T cells sorted from blood. Subset of the sample: CD45RA+ positively selected.

The DNA for the CDR3 is TGCGCCAGCAGCTTGATAGGAGGGGACACTGAAGCTTTCTTT. It yields the protein CASSLIGGDTEAFF. The chain couples TRBV5-1 to TRBJ1-1; TRBD1 is a possible D gene (5 bases). Germline CDR1 and CDR2: SGHRS and YFSETQ. Trimming took off 1 base at V and 3 bases at J, with 10 bases between the two ends. The CDR3 consists of 14 residues.